This entry features one T cell receptor beta chain sequence. This entry comes from a study of cytomegalovirus exposure and HLA in healthy donors. PCR was performed using 60 Vbeta and 13 Jbeta primers. Here immunoSEQ multiplex PCR was the method, and the copy in TCRdb shows in-frame clones only, minus some. The sample gives 200,000 to 250,000 clones, 70% of which show up once; 2.6% is in the top ten. Donors had nominal health at sampling but likely had unrecorded immune exposures. The receptor comes from a man in his forties or fifties in good health and CMV-seropositive. The sample consisted of PBMCs.

The CDR3 region is CASSLAGVGEQYF. The CDR3 nucleotides read TGTGCCAGCAGCTTGGCCGGGGTGGGCGAGCAGTACTTC. The chain links TRBV5-4 to TRBJ2-7; maybe TRBD2 (5 bases). The germline gives CDR1 SGHNT, CDR2 YYREEE (reference sequence). The CDR3 covers 13 residues. Trimming took 0 bases from V and 6 from J, leaving 10 bases between them.